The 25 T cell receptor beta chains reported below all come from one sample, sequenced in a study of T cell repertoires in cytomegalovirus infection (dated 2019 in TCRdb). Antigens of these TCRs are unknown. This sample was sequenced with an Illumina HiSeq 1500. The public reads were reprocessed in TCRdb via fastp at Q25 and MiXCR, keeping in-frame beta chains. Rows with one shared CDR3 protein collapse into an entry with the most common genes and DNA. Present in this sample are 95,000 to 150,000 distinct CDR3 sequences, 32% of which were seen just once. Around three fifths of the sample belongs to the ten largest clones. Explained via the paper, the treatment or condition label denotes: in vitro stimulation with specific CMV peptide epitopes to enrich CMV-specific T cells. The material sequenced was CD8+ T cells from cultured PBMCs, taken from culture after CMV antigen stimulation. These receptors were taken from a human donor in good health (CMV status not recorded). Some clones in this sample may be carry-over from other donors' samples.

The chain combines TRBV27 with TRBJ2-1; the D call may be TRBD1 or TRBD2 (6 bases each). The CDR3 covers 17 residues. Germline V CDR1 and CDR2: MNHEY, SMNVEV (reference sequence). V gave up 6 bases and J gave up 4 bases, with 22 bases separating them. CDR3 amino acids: CASRSAFWGAPYNEQFF. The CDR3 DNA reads TGTGCCAGCAGAAGCGCCTTTTGGGGGGCCCCTTACAATGAGCAGTTCTTC.

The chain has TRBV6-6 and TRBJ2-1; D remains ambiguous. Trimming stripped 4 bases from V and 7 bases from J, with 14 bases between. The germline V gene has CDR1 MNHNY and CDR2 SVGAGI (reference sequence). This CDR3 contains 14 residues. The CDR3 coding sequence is TGTGCCAGCAGTTCCTGGCTTGGCCTGAATGAGCAGTTCTTC. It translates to CASSSWLGLNEQFF.

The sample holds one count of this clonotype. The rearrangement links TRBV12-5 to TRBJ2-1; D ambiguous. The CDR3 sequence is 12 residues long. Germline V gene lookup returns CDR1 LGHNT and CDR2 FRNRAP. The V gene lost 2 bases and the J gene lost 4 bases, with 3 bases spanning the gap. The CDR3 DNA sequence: TGTGCTAGTGGTTTGTCATACAATGAGCAGTTCTTC. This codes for CASGLSYNEQFF.

CDR3 in amino acids: CAISESNLGGGTIYGYTF. The CDR3 nucleotides read TGTGCCATCAGTGAGTCGAACCTTGGGGGAGGAACAATCTATGGCTACACCTTC. V is TRBV10-3 and J is TRBJ1-2; D may be TRBD1 (5 bases). The CDR3 loop spans 18 amino acids. From germline, CDR1 is ENHRY and CDR2 SYGVKD. V shed 0 bases and J shed 4 bases, with 21 bases lying between them.

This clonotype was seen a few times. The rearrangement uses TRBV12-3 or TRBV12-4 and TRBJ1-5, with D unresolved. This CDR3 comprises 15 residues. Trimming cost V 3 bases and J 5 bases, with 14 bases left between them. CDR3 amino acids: CASSLASAGDQPQHF. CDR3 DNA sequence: TGTGCCAGCAGTTTGGCCAGCGCTGGGGATCAGCCCCAGCATTTT.

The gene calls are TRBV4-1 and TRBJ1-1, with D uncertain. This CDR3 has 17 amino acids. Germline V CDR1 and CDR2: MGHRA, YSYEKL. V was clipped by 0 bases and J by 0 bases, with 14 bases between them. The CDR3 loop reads CASSQESHEFMNTEAFF. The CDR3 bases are TGCGCCAGCAGCCAAGAATCGCACGAGTTCATGAACACTGAAGCTTTCTTT.

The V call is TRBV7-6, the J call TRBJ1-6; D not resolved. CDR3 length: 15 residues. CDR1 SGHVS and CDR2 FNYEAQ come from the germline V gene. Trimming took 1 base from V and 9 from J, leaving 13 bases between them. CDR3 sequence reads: CASSLGHIGSSPLHF. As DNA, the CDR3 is TGTGCCAGCAGCTTAGGTCACATTGGGAGTTCACCCCTCCACTTT.

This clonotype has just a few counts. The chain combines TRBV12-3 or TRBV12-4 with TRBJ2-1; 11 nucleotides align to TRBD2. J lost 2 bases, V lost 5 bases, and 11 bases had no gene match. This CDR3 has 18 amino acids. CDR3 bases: TGTGCCAGCAGTGGGGGGACTAGCGGCCTCGCAGCCTACAATGAGCAGTTCTTC. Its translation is CASSGGTSGLAAYNEQFF.

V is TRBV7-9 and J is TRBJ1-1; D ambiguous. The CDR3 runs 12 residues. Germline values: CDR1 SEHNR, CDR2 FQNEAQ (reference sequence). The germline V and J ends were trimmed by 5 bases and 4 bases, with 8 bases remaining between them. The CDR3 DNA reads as TGTGCCAGCAGCCCGCTCGGCACTGAAGCTTTCTTT. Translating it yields CASSPLGTEAFF.

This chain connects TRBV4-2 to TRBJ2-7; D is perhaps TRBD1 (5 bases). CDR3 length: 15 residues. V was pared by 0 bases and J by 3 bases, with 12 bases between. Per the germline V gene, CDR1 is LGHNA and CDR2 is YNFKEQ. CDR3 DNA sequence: TGTGCCAGCAGCCAAGATTTGTCCCAGGGCTACGAGCAGTACTTC. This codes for CASSQDLSQGYEQYF.

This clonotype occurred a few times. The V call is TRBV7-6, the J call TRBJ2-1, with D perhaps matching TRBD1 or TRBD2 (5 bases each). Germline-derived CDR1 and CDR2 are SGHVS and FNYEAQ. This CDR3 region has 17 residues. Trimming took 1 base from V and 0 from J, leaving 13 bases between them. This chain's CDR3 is CASSLGDGANSYNEQFF. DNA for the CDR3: TGTGCCAGCAGCTTAGGGGACGGGGCCAACTCCTACAATGAGCAGTTCTTC.

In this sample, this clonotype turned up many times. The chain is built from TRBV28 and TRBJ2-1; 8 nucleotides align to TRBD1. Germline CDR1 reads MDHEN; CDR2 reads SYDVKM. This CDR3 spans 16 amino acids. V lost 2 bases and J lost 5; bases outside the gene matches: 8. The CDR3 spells CASSLIDGQGNNEQFF. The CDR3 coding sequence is TGTGCCAGCAGTTTAATCGACGGACAGGGAAACAATGAGCAGTTCTTC.

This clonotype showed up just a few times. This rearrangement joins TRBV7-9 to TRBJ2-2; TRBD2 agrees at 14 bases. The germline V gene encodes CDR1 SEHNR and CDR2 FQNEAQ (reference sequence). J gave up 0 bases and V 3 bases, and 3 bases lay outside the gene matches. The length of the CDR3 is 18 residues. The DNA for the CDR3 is TGTGCCAGCAGCTTGGGGACTAGCGGGGGAACGAACACCGGGGAGCTGTTTTTT. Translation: CASSLGTSGGTNTGELFF.

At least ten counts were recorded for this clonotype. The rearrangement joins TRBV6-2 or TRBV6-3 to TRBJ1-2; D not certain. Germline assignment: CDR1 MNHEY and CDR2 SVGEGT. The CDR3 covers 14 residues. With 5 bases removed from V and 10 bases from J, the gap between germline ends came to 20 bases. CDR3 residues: CASSHLSEEEDYTF. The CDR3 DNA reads TGTGCCAGCAGTCACTTATCTGAAGAGGAGGACTACACCTTC.

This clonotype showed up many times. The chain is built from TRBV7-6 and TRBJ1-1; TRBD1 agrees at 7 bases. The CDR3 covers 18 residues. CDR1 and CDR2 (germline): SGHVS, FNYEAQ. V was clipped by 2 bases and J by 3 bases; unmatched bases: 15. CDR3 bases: TGTGCCAGCAGCTTATATCCCCCCGACAGGGCTAGGGACACTGAAGCTTTCTTT. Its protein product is CASSLYPPDRARDTEAFF.

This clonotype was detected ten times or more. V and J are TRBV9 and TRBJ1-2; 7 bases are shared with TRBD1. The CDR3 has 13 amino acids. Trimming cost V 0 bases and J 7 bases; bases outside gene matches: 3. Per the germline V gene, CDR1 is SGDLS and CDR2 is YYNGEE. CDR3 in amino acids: CASSVVPGGGYTF. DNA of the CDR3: TGTGCCAGCAGCGTAGTCCCAGGGGGTGGCTACACCTTC.

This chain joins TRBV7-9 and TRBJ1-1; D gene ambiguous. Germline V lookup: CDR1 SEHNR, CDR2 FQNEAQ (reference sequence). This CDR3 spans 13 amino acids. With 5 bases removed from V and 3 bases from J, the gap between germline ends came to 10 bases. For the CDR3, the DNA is TGTGCCAGCAGCCCCGACACTTACACTGAAGCTTTCTTT. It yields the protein CASSPDTYTEAFF.

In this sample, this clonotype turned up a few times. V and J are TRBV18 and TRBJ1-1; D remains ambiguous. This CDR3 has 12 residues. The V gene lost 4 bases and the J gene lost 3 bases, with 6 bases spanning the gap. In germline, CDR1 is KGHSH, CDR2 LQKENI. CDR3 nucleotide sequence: TGTGCCAGCTCACGCCCCGACACTGAAGCTTTCTTT. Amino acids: CASSRPDTEAFF.

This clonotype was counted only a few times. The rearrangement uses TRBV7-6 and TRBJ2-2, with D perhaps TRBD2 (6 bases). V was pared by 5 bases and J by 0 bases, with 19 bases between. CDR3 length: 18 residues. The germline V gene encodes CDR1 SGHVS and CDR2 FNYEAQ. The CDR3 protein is CASSPVSGLRTNTGELFF. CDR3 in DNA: TGTGCCAGCAGCCCGGTCTCGGGACTCAGAACGAACACCGGGGAGCTGTTTTTT.

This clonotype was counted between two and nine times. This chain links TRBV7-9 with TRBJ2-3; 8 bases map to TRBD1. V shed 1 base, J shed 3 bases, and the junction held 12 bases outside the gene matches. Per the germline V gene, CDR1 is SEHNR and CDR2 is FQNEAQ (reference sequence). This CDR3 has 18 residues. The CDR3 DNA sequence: TGTGCCAGCAGCTTAGAACAATCCTGGACAGGGCTGACAGATACGCAGTATTTT. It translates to CASSLEQSWTGLTDTQYF.

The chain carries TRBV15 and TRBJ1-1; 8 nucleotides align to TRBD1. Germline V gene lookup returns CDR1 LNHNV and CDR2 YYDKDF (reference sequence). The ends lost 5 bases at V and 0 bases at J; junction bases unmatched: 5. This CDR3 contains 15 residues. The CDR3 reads CATSEQGVMNTEAFF. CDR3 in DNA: TGTGCCACCAGCGAACAGGGGGTCATGAACACTGAAGCTTTCTTT.

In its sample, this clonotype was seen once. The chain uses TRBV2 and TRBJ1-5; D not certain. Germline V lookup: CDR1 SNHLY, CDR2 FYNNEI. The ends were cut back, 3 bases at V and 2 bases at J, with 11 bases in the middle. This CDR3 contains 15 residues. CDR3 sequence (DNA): TGTGCCAGCAGTGAGAGTTATCCGGGCAATCAGCCCCAGCATTTT. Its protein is CASSESYPGNQPQHF.

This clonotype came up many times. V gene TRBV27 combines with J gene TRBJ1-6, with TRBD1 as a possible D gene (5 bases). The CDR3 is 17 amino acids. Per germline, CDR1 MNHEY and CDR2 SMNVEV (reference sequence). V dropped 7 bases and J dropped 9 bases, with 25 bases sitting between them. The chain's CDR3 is CASTLLGETGPVSPLHF. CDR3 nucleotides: TGTGCCAGCACCCTATTGGGGGAGACGGGTCCGGTTTCACCCCTCCACTTT.

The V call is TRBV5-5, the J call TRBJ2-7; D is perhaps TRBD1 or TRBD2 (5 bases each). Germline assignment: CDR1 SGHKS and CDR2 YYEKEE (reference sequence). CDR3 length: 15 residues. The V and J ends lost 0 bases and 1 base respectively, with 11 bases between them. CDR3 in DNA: TGTGCCAGCAGCTTGGCCGGGACGGTTTCCTACGAGCAGTACTTC. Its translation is CASSLAGTVSYEQYF.

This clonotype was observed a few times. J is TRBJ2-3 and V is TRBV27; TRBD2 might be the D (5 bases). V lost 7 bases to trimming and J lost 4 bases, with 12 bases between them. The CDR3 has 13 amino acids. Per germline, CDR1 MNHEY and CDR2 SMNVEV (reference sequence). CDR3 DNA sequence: TGTGCCAGCACCCCCCTCGGGGCAGATACGCAGTATTTT. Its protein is CASTPLGADTQYF.